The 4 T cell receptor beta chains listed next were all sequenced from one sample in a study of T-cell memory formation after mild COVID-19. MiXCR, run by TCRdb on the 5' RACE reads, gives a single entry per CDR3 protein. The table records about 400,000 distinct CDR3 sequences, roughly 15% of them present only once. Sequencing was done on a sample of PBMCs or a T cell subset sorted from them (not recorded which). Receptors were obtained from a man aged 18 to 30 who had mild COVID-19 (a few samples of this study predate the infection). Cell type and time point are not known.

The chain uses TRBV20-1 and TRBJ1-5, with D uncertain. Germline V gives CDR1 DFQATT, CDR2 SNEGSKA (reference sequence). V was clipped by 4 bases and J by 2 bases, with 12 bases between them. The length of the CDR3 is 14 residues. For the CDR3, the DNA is TGCAGTGCTACGCCTGGAAATGGCAATCAGCCCCAGCATTTT. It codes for CSATPGNGNQPQHF.

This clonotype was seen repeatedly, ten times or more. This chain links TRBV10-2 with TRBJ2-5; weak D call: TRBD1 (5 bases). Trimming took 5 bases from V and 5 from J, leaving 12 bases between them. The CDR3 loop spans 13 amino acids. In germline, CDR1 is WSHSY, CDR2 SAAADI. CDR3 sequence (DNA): TGCGCCAGCAGTTCCGACAGTAGGGAGACCCAGTACTTC. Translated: CASSSDSRETQYF.

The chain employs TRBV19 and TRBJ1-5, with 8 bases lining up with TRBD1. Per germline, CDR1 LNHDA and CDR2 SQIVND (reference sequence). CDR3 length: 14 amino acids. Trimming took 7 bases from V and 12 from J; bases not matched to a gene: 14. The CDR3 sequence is CASKGETGALLQHF. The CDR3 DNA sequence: TGTGCCAGTAAGGGGGAGACAGGGGCCCTACTCCAGCATTTT.

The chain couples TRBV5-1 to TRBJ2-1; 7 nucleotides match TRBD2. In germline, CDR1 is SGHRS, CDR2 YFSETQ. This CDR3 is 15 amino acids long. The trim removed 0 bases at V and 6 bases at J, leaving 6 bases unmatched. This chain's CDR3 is CASSLGLAESNEQFF. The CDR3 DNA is TGCGCCAGCAGCTTGGGACTAGCCGAATCCAATGAGCAGTTCTTC.